This TCR beta chain emerged from a study of response to subunit inactivated influenza vaccine. TCRdb processed the RT-PCR reads anew with MiXCR; each CDR3 protein has one entry. This table has about 650,000 distinct CDR3 sequences, 14% appearing once. Study results and caveats: Few new T cells, the authors suggested, are recruited by each seasonal influenza vaccination.

This clonotype was observed many times. Its antigen is unidentified. Germline CDR1 is ENHRY and CDR2 is SYGVKD. The CDR3 runs 15 residues. The J segment lost 1 base and the V segment lost 10 bases, leaving 8 bases of the junction unmatched. The receptor was derived from a man in his forties or fifties who received an inactivated influenza vaccine. This sample comprised PBMCs from blood, obtained 14 days before vaccination. The chain has TRBV10-3 and TRBJ2-1; 9 bases line up with TRBD1. The CDR3 sequence is CATMGQGESYNEQFF. As DNA, the CDR3 is TGTGCCACGATGGGACAGGGAGAGTCCTACAATGAGCAGTTCTTC.